This TCR beta chain is from a study of T cell responses to AZD1222 COVID-19 vaccine (dated by TCRdb to the early 2020s). For context, the study as a whole: Because spike-specific TCR depth and breadth did not differ between the two schedules, AZD1222 recipients who got a second dose at roughly 4 weeks were pooled with those who got a second dose at roughly 12 weeks. A total of about 230 trial participants underwent TCR sequencing, of whom 207 received two doses of AZD1222 and around 26 received two doses of the MenACWY control vaccine. Trial participants were enrolled into age subgroups of 18-55, 56-69 and 70-plus years, which contained approximately 150, 28 and 58 TCR-sequenced participants, respectively.

What the authors observed across the whole study: Most participants were white British and females outnumbered males, and the authors suggested that clonal diversity may have been underestimated. Conclusions about previously exposed vaccinees were limited because only six AZD1222 recipients were SARS-CoV-2 seropositive at baseline. Because no day 14 peak-response samples were available, repertoires were characterized only after the peak T cell response. In the small 56-69-year group, the increase in depth fell short of significance, most likely because of low power. The vaccine-associated CD4 TCRs covered the entire spike protein, and the dominant responses fell in regions 160-218 and 743-854. Epitopes outside the regions mutated in the B.1.351 and B.1.1.7 variants were reportedly recognized by nearly half of the unique spike-specific TCRs. Spike-specific TCR breadth and depth rose significantly after two AZD1222 doses compared with day 0 and with MenACWY recipients.

From the germline V gene, CDR1 is SGHRS and CDR2 is YFSETQ. V loses 0 bases of germline sequence and J loses 3 bases, and the interval between the two ends is 17 bases. Taken from cysteine to phenylalanine, the CDR3 has 17 residues. Left in the record is the CDR3 DNA by itself, 51 bases read in frame from the first base. Comment on this clone: Its antigen is currently not known. No much larger clone exists at a distance of one base, and base qualities are not known.

The CDR3 regions of human TCRbeta chains were analyzed by immunosequencing. Concerning the study's data processing: Repertoire TCRs were matched against a reference library of SARS-CoV-2-specific TCRs generated with the MIRA antigen-specificity platform. Breadth was defined as the fraction of unique TCRs that were SARS-CoV-2-associated. Depth was defined as the fraction of total T cells that were SARS-CoV-2-associated. Using the MIRA data, each spike-specific TCR was assigned both to the spike region to which the TCR was reactive and to a CD4 or CD8 class. Log10-transformed breadth and depth values were compared by one-way ANOVA with Sidak's multiple comparisons tests. TCRdb limited this immuneACCESS table to in-frame rearrangements with V and J called. A share of clones is missing; checked studies link under half to unresolved V genes, and the rest is unexplained. For V, J and clone size, that table is used; D and trimming come from the DNA. The sample yields about 120,000 clones; roughly 89% were counted once. In total, the top ten clones hold roughly 8.9% of the sample.

Per the publication, the time point label means: baseline before first vaccination. Vaccinee samples were obtained from the UK trials COV001 and COV002, which included a single-blind randomized controlled phase 2/3 trial of AZD1222 (ChAdOx1 nCoV-19) in healthy adults. For TCRbeta chain sequencing, PBMC samples were collected from trial participants at day 0 and at day 28 after the second dose. The source is an adult in good health. The chain uses TRBV5-1 and TRBJ2-3; the D gene is perhaps TRBD1 or TRBD2, as each covers 6 bases. The sequences come from peripheral blood, collected on day 0 of AZD1222 vaccination. The base sequence is TGCGCCAGCAGCTTGGTAGACACTAGCAGGGGAACAGATACGCAGTATTTT. This gives the protein CASSLVDTSRGTDTQYF.